Listed below are T cell receptor beta chains from one sample, sequenced in a study of shared clonotypes between healthy human individuals. Here immunoSEQ multiplex PCR was the method, and the copy in TCRdb shows in-frame clones only, minus some. This sample has roughly 2.1 million clones, with 85% to 95% found just once. Material for sequencing was naive CD8+ T cells from PBMCs. These receptors were obtained from a man aged 18-30 years in good health. Some clones in this sample may be carry-over from other donors' samples. The CDR3 runs from the conserved cysteine through the conserved F or W. D genes are given only for firm matches. Some rows have no size entry. The others give once, few or many, or a class for an expanded clone.

V gene	CDR3 length	J gene	clone size	D gene	CDR3 protein	CDR3 DNA
TRBV9	13	TRBJ2-7	-	-	CASSVGDTYEQYF	TGTGCCAGCAGCGTAGGAGATACCTACGAGCAGTACTTC
TRBV7-9	16	TRBJ2-5	-	TRBD2	CASSFGLAGYQETQYF	TGTGCCAGCAGCTTCGGACTAGCGGGCTACCAGGAGACCCAGTACTTC
TRBV10-3	16	TRBJ1-2	-	-	CAISESRTRANYGYTF	TGTGCCATCAGTGAGTCGAGAACACGGGCTAACTATGGCTACACCTTC
TRBV19	16	TRBJ1-5	-	-	CASSIGAVYSNQPQHF	TGTGCCAGTAGTATTGGCGCAGTTTATAGCAATCAGCCCCAGCATTTT
TRBV2	16	TRBJ2-3	-	-	CASSVSLPDSTGTQYF	TGTGCCAGCAGTGTTAGTTTGCCAGATTCCACCGGTACGCAGTATTTT
TRBV27	16	TRBJ2-3	-	TRBD2	CASSLNPRAGVDTQYF	TGTGCCAGCAGTTTAAACCCGAGAGCGGGAGTGGATACGCAGTATTTT
TRBV10-3	14	TRBJ1-1	few	-	CAISPRDNYTEAFF	TGTGCCATCAGCCCCAGGGACAACTATACGGAAGCTTTCTTT
TRBV11-2	13	TRBJ2-7	-	-	CASSGGGLGEQYF	TGTGCCAGCAGCGGCGGGGGCCTGGGGGAGCAGTACTTC
TRBV19	14	TRBJ2-5	-	-	CASSDTGPAETQYF	TGTGCCAGTAGTGACACAGGGCCGGCGGAGACCCAGTACTTC
TRBV6-6	13	TRBJ1-4	-	-	CASRQLGGEKLFF	TGTGCCAGCAGGCAACTAGGAGGAGAAAAACTGTTTTTT
TRBV28	13	TRBJ2-7	-	-	CASSLAGPYEQYF	TGTGCCAGCAGCCTAGCCGGGCCCTACGAGCAGTACTTC
TRBV19	14	TRBJ1-1	-	TRBD1	CASRIQGADTEAFF	TGTGCCAGTAGGATACAGGGGGCTGACACTGAAGCTTTCTTT
TRBV7-9	12	TRBJ1-1	-	-	CASSFREAEAFF	TGTGCCAGCAGCTTTAGGGAGGCTGAAGCTTTCTTT
TRBV18	14	TRBJ1-1	-	-	CASSPTRGNTEAFF	TGTGCCAGCTCACCAACGAGGGGGAACACTGAAGCTTTCTTT
TRBV19	14	TRBJ2-7	-	-	CASSSRGNSYEQYF	TGTGCCAGTAGTAGTCGGGGGAACTCCTACGAGCAGTACTTC
TRBV19	15	TRBJ1-1	-	-	CATRVLRDRNTEAFF	TGTGCCACCCGGGTCCTGAGGGATAGGAACACTGAAGCTTTCTTT
TRBV30	12	TRBJ2-3	-	-	CAWDLIADTQYF	TGTGCCTGGGACCTCATAGCAGATACGCAGTATTTT
TRBV19	12	TRBJ1-1	few	-	CASSPENTEAFF	TGTGCCAGTAGTCCAGAGAACACTGAAGCTTTCTTT
TRBV4-2	13	TRBJ1-1	few	-	CASSQGAGNEAFF	TGTGCCAGCAGCCAAGGGGCCGGTAATGAAGCTTTCTTT
TRBV5-6	15	TRBJ2-1	-	-	CASSSGTAYYNEQFF	TGTGCCAGCAGCTCCGGGACCGCCTACTACAATGAGCAGTTCTTC
TRBV4-1	16	TRBJ1-1	-	TRBD1	CASSQEGRGIDTEAFF	TGCGCCAGCAGCCAAGAGGGCAGGGGGATCGACACTGAAGCTTTCTTT
TRBV13	18	TRBJ2-5	-	-	CASRLNWVEASAQETQYF	TGTGCCAGCAGATTAAATTGGGTTGAGGCTAGCGCACAAGAGACCCAGTACTTC
TRBV28	14	TRBJ1-4	-	-	CASSSEATNEKLFF	TGTGCCAGCAGTTCGGAGGCAACTAATGAAAAACTGTTTTTT
TRBV7-9	15	TRBJ2-5	once	-	CASSSLDPDGETQYF	TGTGCCAGCAGCTCGTTGGACCCCGACGGGGAGACCCAGTACTTC
TRBV6-5	15	TRBJ1-5	-	-	CASSPAGEVDQPQHF	TGTGCCAGCAGCCCCGCAGGCGAGGTGGATCAGCCCCAGCATTTT
TRBV6-5	15	TRBJ1-2	once	TRBD1	CASSQGQRPVYGYTF	TGTGCCAGCAGTCAGGGACAGAGACCTGTCTATGGCTACACCTTC
TRBV29-1	11	TRBJ2-7	once	-	CSVVDNYEQYF	TGCAGCGTTGTAGACAACTACGAGCAGTACTTC
TRBV7-3	14	TRBJ2-1	-	TRBD2	CASSSYRGSNEQFF	TGTGCCAGCAGCTCCTATCGCGGGAGCAATGAGCAGTTCTTC
TRBV7-3	15	TRBJ2-7	-	TRBD2	CASSPTSGRGSEQYF	TGTGCCAGCAGCCCGACTAGCGGGAGAGGCTCTGAGCAGTACTTC
TRBV19	13	TRBJ1-1	-	-	CASSIGADTEAFF	TGTGCCAGTAGTATAGGGGCGGACACTGAAGCTTTCTTT
TRBV5-1	14	TRBJ2-3	-	-	CASSEGNARDTQYF	TGCGCCAGCAGCGAAGGGAACGCGAGAGATACGCAGTATTTT
TRBV9	13	TRBJ2-1	-	-	CASSPPNHNEQFF	TGTGCCAGCAGCCCCCCAAACCACAATGAGCAGTTCTTC
TRBV11-2	13	TRBJ1-5	few	-	CASSLGGYQPQHF	TGTGCCAGCAGCTTAGGAGGGTATCAGCCCCAGCATTTT
TRBV13	14	TRBJ1-1	-	-	CASSSNHGNTEAFF	TGTGCCAGCAGCTCAAACCACGGGAACACTGAAGCTTTCTTT
TRBV19	15	TRBJ1-1	once	-	CASTPFGEVNTEAFF	TGTGCCAGTACCCCTTTTGGCGAGGTCAACACTGAAGCTTTCTTT
TRBV7-9	15	TRBJ1-6	-	-	CASSGPGQLNSPLHF	TGTGCCAGCAGCGGACCGGGACAACTTAATTCACCCCTCCACTTT
TRBV6-1	15	TRBJ2-1	-	-	CASSEDLSSYNEQFF	TGTGCCAGCAGTGAAGACCTGAGCTCCTACAATGAGCAGTTCTTC
TRBV2	11	TRBJ2-1	-	-	CARDAGNEQFF	TGTGCCAGAGACGCTGGGAATGAGCAGTTCTTC
TRBV9	15	TRBJ2-7	-	TRBD2	CASSVVAGGPHEQYF	TGTGCCAGCAGCGTAGTAGCGGGAGGGCCCCACGAGCAGTACTTC